The sequence of this T cell receptor (beta chain) was determined in a study of CD8 T cells in Susac syndrome. CD8+ and CD4+ T cells from blood underwent TCR beta sequencing, which was carried out in a high-throughput format. Purification of the CD8+ and CD4+ T cells relied on negative isolation, and TEMRA cells underwent FACS enrichment. RNA totalling about 0.45 to 1 ug underwent reverse transcription with random hexamers. Via MiXCR, TCRdb re-called the immunoSEQ multiplex PCR reads, giving one row per CDR3 protein. The sample lists 150,000 to 200,000 distinct CDR3 sequences, about 91% occurring once. CDR3 length: 17 amino acids.

The receptor was isolated from a human donor in good health. The specimen was CD4+ T cells from PBMCs. The V and J genes are TRBV21-1 and TRBJ2-1; the D call in the table, TRBD2, was not verified against the DNA. TRBV21-1 is marked as a pseudogene. The CDR3 loop is CASSKAWASGGYNEQFF. CDR3 coding DNA: TGTGCCAGCAGCAAAGCTTGGGCTAGCGGGGGTTACAATGAGCAGTTCTTC.